These T cell receptor beta chains were read from a single sample in a study of OX40 agonist ivuxolimab in advanced cancers. The data were produced by immunoSEQ multiplex PCR, yet TCRdb's version contains in-frame clones alone and is incomplete. The top ten hold 1% to 1.2% of the sample, which has around 68,000 clones, approximately 90% seen once. Material: CD4+ or CD8+ T cells sorted from blood, obtained in a trial of the OX40 agonist ivuxolimab. Every receptor here comes from an adult with an advanced solid tumor such as melanoma, head and neck, liver or kidney cancer. Each CDR3 is given without its conserved first and last residue. D genes are given only for firm matches.

d_call	j_call	v_call	cdr3_aa
-	TRBJ1-5	TRBV5-1	ASSLETGANQPQH
TRBD1	TRBJ2-7	TRBV4-1	ASSPEQGVGSYEQY
-	TRBJ1-1	TRBV7-8	ASSRSGEAF
-	TRBJ1-6	TRBV19	ASSIGSSPLH
-	TRBJ2-3	TRBV19	ASSISGTDTQY
-	TRBJ2-2	TRBV25-1	ASSESGTGELF
-	TRBJ2-3	TRBV6-5	ASTQGNTDTQY
-	TRBJ2-7	TRBV18	ASSPPAAWEQY
-	TRBJ1-5	TRBV30	AWRGYSNQPQH
-	TRBJ1-5	TRBV4-2	ASSHPGASQPQH
TRBD2	TRBJ2-3	TRBV11-2	ASRTGGTDTQY
TRBD2	TRBJ2-1	TRBV5-1	ASSQLAGVNNEQF
-	TRBJ2-7	TRBV10-3	AISAGAISS
TRBD1	TRBJ2-7	TRBV27	ASSYFFPGQGNEQY
-	TRBJ2-2	TRBV5-1	ASSLGGDGGELF
-	TRBJ1-4	TRBV7-9	ASSLAWEGDGKLF
TRBD1	TRBJ2-3	TRBV11-2	ASSSRGQGVNTQY
-	TRBJ1-1	TRBV27	ASRGSQNTEAF
-	TRBJ1-2	TRBV19	ASSTLTEGNYGYT
TRBD2	TRBJ2-2	TRBV5-6	ASSTSGSWGTGELF
TRBD1	TRBJ1-6	TRBV30	AWSVQGDSPLH
-	TRBJ2-1	TRBV13	ASSSPAGGTGGSEQF
-	TRBJ2-5	TRBV18	ASSPGETQY
-	TRBJ2-5	TRBV6-5	ASSLGHLATQY
TRBD2	TRBJ2-6	TRBV5-1	ASSREGNPGANVLT
-	TRBJ2-3	TRBV9	ASSVVTGGQDTQY
-	TRBJ2-1	TRBV29-1	SARGASRSSYNEQF
-	TRBJ2-5	TRBV13	ASIGIRAERGETQY
TRBD1	TRBJ2-1	TRBV6-6	ASGNGDRDYNEQF
-	TRBJ1-6	TRBV18	ASSPLGTSNSPLH
-	TRBJ2-1	TRBV2	ASSGGSYEQF